This TCR beta chain was sequenced in a study of cytomegalovirus exposure and HLA in healthy donors. In this sample, this clone turned up a few times. Use of 60 Vbeta and 13 Jbeta primers characterized the PCR. The repertoire was sequenced with immunoSEQ multiplex PCR; TCRdb's copy has only in-frame clones and lacks some. The data contain 90,000 to 100,000 clones, over 60% of them seen just once; the ten biggest clones take up around 17%. V gave up 5 bases and J gave up 7 bases; unmatched junction bases: 4. This CDR3 has 13 amino acids. The germline V gene encodes CDR1 MNHEY and CDR2 SVGAGI. Sequencing was done on a sample of PBMCs. The sequence came from a man in his sixties in good health and CMV-seropositive. The V and J genes are TRBV6-5 and TRBJ2-7; 11 nucleotides align to TRBD1. DNA for the CDR3: TGTGCCAGCAGTGGACAGGGGGCCGGGGAGCAGTACTTC. Translating it yields CASSGQGAGEQYF.